These 15 T cell receptor beta chains were all obtained from the same sample, sequenced in a study of blood T cell repertoires in COVID-19. Only in-frame clones appear in the TCRdb table, and some are missing; sequencing was by immunoSEQ multiplex PCR. The data contain fewer than 150,000 clones, about 85% of them singletons. Specimen: peripheral blood. These receptors came from a human donor in a cohort sampled during active COVID-19.

V gene TRBV6-2 or TRBV6-3 combines with J gene TRBJ2-1; D might be TRBD2 (5 bases). The germline gives CDR1 MNHEY, CDR2 SVGEGT. V was clipped by 0 bases and J by 0 bases, with 9 bases between them. This CDR3 region has 16 residues. CDR3 sequence: CASSYSRRDSYNEQFF. The DNA for the CDR3 is TGTGCCAGCAGTTACTCTAGACGGGACTCCTACAATGAGCAGTTCTTC.

The V and J genes are TRBV14 and TRBJ1-1, with D hard to call. Deletions cut 1 base from V and 7 bases from J, with 13 bases between. The CDR3 is 14 residues long. The germline gives CDR1 SGHDN, CDR2 FVKESK. The CDR3 region is CASSQAVGGFEAFF. CDR3 nucleotide sequence: TGTGCCAGCAGCCAAGCGGTAGGAGGGTTTGAAGCTTTCTTT.

CDR3 bases: TGCGCCAGCAGCCAAGGGACAGGGGTTTCCTACGAGCAGTACTTC. Translation gives CASSQGTGVSYEQYF. V gene TRBV5-1 combines with J gene TRBJ2-7, with 10 bases identical to TRBD1. The CDR3 length is 15 residues. The V and J ends lost 4 bases and 1 base, in that order; junction bases with no gene match: 5. Germline-derived CDR1 and CDR2 are SGHRS and YFSETQ.

The CDR3 nucleotides are TGTGCCAGCAGCTTAGGGGGGAACACCGGGGAGCTGTTTTTT. Amino acids: CASSLGGNTGELFF. The chain recombines TRBV5-4 with TRBJ2-2, with D perhaps matching TRBD1 (6 bases). This CDR3 is built from 14 residues. Per the germline V gene, CDR1 is SGHNT and CDR2 is YYREEE (reference sequence). V lost 2 bases to trimming and J lost 1 base, with 6 bases between them.

This clone was detected a few times. The gene calls are TRBV9 and TRBJ2-1, with a tentative D call TRBD2 (5 bases). Germline CDR1 and CDR2: SGDLS and YYNGEE. With 1 base removed from V and 7 bases from J, the gap between germline ends came to 15 bases. The CDR3 extends over 15 amino acids. The CDR3 here is CASSVRPIGVNEQFF. The CDR3 DNA sequence: TGTGCCAGCAGCGTAAGGCCCATCGGGGTGAATGAGCAGTTCTTC.

This clone showed up just once. The chain combines TRBV5-1 with TRBJ2-1, with a tentative D call TRBD2 (7 bases). Trimming removed 7 bases from V and 6 bases from J, with 14 bases in between. The germline V gene encodes CDR1 SGHRS and CDR2 YFSETQ. The CDR3 spans 13 residues. The CDR3 region is CASALGGANEQFF. The DNA for the CDR3 is TGCGCCAGCGCCCTAGGGGGGGCCAATGAGCAGTTCTTC.

Turning to this clone: Other DNA sequences within the sample encode an identical CDR3. The chain combines TRBV19 with TRBJ2-5; 9 nucleotides align to TRBD1. The ends lost 6 bases at V and 0 bases at J; junction bases unmatched: 2. Per germline, CDR1 LNHDA and CDR2 SQIVND (reference sequence). This CDR3 spans 14 amino acids. This CDR3 reads CASSRTGDQETQYF. CDR3 bases: TGTGCCAGTAGCCGGACAGGGGACCAAGAGACCCAGTACTTC.

The chain is built from TRBV5-6 and TRBJ2-3, with TRBD2 identical over 14 bases. With 5 bases clipped from V and 0 bases from J, the junction kept 5 bases outside the gene matches. Looked up from germline, CDR1 is SGHDT and CDR2 is YYEEEE. This CDR3 comprises 17 residues. CDR3 sequence (DNA): TGTGCCAGCAGAGGACTAGCGGGAGGTACTAGCACAGATACGCAGTATTTT. Translating it yields CASRGLAGGTSTDTQYF.

The chain combines TRBV7-3 with TRBJ2-2, with 7 bases aligning to TRBD1. The V and J ends lost 4 bases and 0 bases, in that order; junction bases with no gene match: 5. This CDR3 region has 16 residues. The germline V gene encodes CDR1 SGHTA and CDR2 FQGTGA. The CDR3 sequence: CASSSAGTANTGELFF. The CDR3 DNA reads as TGTGCCAGCAGCTCCGCCGGGACAGCGAACACCGGGGAGCTGTTTTTT.

The V gene is TRBV20-1, the J gene TRBJ2-1; 14 bases are a match to TRBD2. The CDR3 is 15 residues long. Looked up from germline, CDR1 is DFQATT and CDR2 is SNEGSKA (reference sequence). V trimming: 3 bases; J trimming: 10 bases; junction bases outside the gene matches: 8. Here the CDR3 reads CSASAGTSGSGEQFF. The CDR3 region has the DNA TGCAGTGCTAGTGCGGGGACTAGCGGGAGTGGCGAGCAGTTCTTC.

The J gene is TRBJ2-7, the V gene TRBV7-2, with TRBD2 matching 10 bases. The length of the CDR3 is 18 residues. From germline, CDR1 is SGHTA and CDR2 FQGNSA. Trimming cost V 4 bases and J 0 bases; bases outside gene matches: 12. CDR3 loop: CASSSRASGGPVSYEQYF. The CDR3 DNA sequence: TGTGCCAGCAGCTCTAGGGCTAGCGGGGGACCTGTCTCCTACGAGCAGTACTTC.

The chain has TRBV14 and TRBJ2-2; 7 bases map to TRBD2. After removal of 1 base from V and 4 bases from J, the junction contained 3 bases not matched to a gene. CDR3 length: 15 amino acids. From germline, CDR1 is SGHDN and CDR2 FVKESK. The CDR3 loop is CASSQAVAGTGELFF. DNA of the CDR3: TGTGCCAGCAGCCAAGCAGTAGCGGGCACCGGGGAGCTGTTTTTT.

The chain is built from TRBV27 and TRBJ1-2, with D possibly TRBD1 on 5 matching bases. The CDR3 spans 13 residues. Germline V gene sequence: CDR1 MNHEY, CDR2 SMNVEV (reference sequence). V was pared by 4 bases and J by 4 bases, with 10 bases between. CDR3 protein: CASSWEGTYGYTF. The CDR3, as DNA: TGTGCCAGCAGTTGGGAGGGGACCTATGGCTACACCTTC.

This sequence joins TRBV5-1 and TRBJ2-7; TRBD2 might be the D (6 bases). V gave up 2 bases and J gave up 3 bases, with 15 bases separating them. Germline values: CDR1 SGHRS, CDR2 YFSETQ. The length of the CDR3 is 15 residues. The CDR3 reads CASSFISGDGYEQYV. The DNA of the CDR3 is TGCGCCAGCAGCTTTATTAGCGGAGACGGCTACGAGCAGTACGTC.

The J gene is TRBJ2-7, the V gene TRBV7-9; D might be TRBD2 (5 bases). In germline, CDR1 is SEHNR, CDR2 FQNEAQ (reference sequence). The CDR3 is 15 amino acids. V dropped 8 bases and J dropped 3 bases, with 20 bases sitting between them. The CDR3 loop is CASLLVASGNYEQYF. The CDR3, as DNA: TGTGCCAGCCTCCTGGTCGCCAGCGGAAACTACGAGCAGTACTTC.